These T cell receptor beta chains were read from a single sample in a study of blood T cell repertoires in COVID-19. Using immunoSEQ multiplex PCR, the repertoire was profiled, and TCRdb retains in-frame clones only, with some absent. The profile shows roughly 140,000 clones, around 85% of them singletons. Sequenced: peripheral blood. The receptor set was obtained from a woman aged 70-85 years with acute or convalescent COVID-19. CDR3s include the opening cysteine and the closing phenylalanine or tryptophan. D genes are given only for firm matches. Size values are once, few and many counts, or a class for expanded clones, and some rows have none.

J: TRBJ1-3
V: TRBV7-2
D: TRBD1
size: .
CDR3: CASSPRGTAIGNTIYF
DNA: TGTGCCAGCAGCCCCAGAGGGACAGCTATTGGAAACACCATATATTTT

J: TRBJ1-3
V: TRBV28
D: .
size: few
CDR3: CASSHSGGGIYF
DNA: TGTGCCAGCAGCCACTCCGGGGGGGGCATATATTTT

J: TRBJ2-2
V: TRBV7-9
D: .
size: .
CDR3: CASSLDLNTGELFF
DNA: TGTGCCAGCAGCTTAGATCTGAACACCGGGGAGCTGTTTTTT

J: TRBJ2-3
V: TRBV5-1
D: TRBD2
size: once
CDR3: CASSPGLGGTDTQYF
DNA: TGCGCCAGCAGCCCCGGACTAGGCGGCACAGATACGCAGTATTTT

J: TRBJ1-5
V: TRBV7-8
D: .
size: .
CDR3: CASSRGGSQQPQHF
DNA: TGTGCCAGCAGCCGTGGCGGTTCACAACAGCCCCAGCATTTT

J: TRBJ2-5
V: TRBV7-2
D: TRBD2
size: .
CDR3: CASTKGLAFETQYF
DNA: TGTGCCAGCACCAAAGGACTAGCGTTCGAGACCCAGTACTTC

J: TRBJ1-2
V: TRBV25-1
D: .
size: .
CDR3: CASSANKIRASNYGYTF
DNA: TGTGCCAGCAGTGCCAATAAGATCAGGGCCTCTAACTATGGCTACACCTTC

J: TRBJ1-5
V: TRBV3-1/TRBV3-2
D: .
size: .
CDR3: CASSQVSGDQPQHF
DNA: TGTGCCAGCAGCCAAGTTTCAGGGGATCAGCCCCAGCATTTT

J: TRBJ2-3
V: TRBV5-4
D: TRBD2
size: .
CDR3: CASSVGLAGGSTDTQYF
DNA: TGTGCCAGCAGCGTCGGACTAGCGGGGGGCAGCACAGATACGCAGTATTTT

J: TRBJ1-1
V: TRBV5-1
D: .
size: few
CDR3: CASSLSLAMNTEAFF
DNA: TGCGCCAGCAGCTTGTCCCTGGCCATGAACACTGAAGCTTTCTTT

J: TRBJ2-2
V: TRBV20-1
D: .
size: .
CDR3: CSASLGAPGELFF
DNA: TGCAGTGCTAGTTTGGGGGCTCCCGGGGAGCTGTTTTTT

J: TRBJ1-4
V: TRBV6-5
D: TRBD1
size: .
CDR3: CASRDRGTTNEKLFF
DNA: TGTGCCAGCCGGGACAGGGGGACAACTAATGAAAAACTGTTTTTT

J: TRBJ1-5
V: TRBV6-4
D: TRBD1
size: few
CDR3: CASSEGTGMEPQHF
DNA: TGTGCCAGCAGTGAAGGGACAGGGATGGAGCCCCAGCATTTT

J: TRBJ2-1
V: TRBV9
D: TRBD2
size: .
CDR3: CASSPPPAGGLYNEQFF
DNA: TGTGCCAGCAGCCCACCCCCAGCGGGGGGGCTCTATAATGAGCAGTTCTTC

J: TRBJ2-7
V: TRBV5-1
D: .
size: .
CDR3: CASSAGAQNEQYF
DNA: TGCGCCAGCAGCGCGGGGGCGCAGAACGAGCAGTACTTC

J: TRBJ2-3
V: TRBV24-1
D: .
size: .
CDR3: CATSDRINVAGDTQYF
DNA: TGTGCCACCAGTGACCGCATTAACGTTGCGGGAGATACGCAGTATTTT

J: TRBJ2-4
V: TRBV9
D: TRBD1
size: .
CDR3: CASSVGIQGRLNIQYF
DNA: TGTGCCAGCAGCGTTGGAATACAGGGGCGGCTAAACATTCAGTACTTC

J: TRBJ2-3
V: TRBV11-2
D: TRBD2
size: .
CDR3: CASSLGRTSGGADTQYF
DNA: TGTGCCAGCAGCTTAGGCAGGACTAGCGGGGGTGCAGATACGCAGTATTTT

J: TRBJ1-5
V: TRBV21-1
D: .
size: .
CDR3: CASSFDRGGQPQHF
DNA: TGTGCCAGCAGCTTTGACAGGGGCGGTCAGCCCCAGCATTTT

J: TRBJ2-1
V: TRBV27
D: .
size: once
CDR3: CASSFPRDSNEQFF
DNA: TGTGCCAGCAGTTTTCCGCGGGACAGTAATGAGCAGTTCTTC